The sequence of this T cell receptor (beta chain) was determined in a study of cytomegalovirus exposure and HLA in healthy donors. Study information: The same platform as the 666 first-cohort repertoires was used for the 100 to 150 validation repertoires, a later analysis reported.

The table came from immunoSEQ multiplex PCR; TCRdb's copy has only in-frame clones and leaves some out. The sample lists about 110,000 clones; approximately 85% were seen once. CDR1 and CDR2 (germline): MDHEN, SYDVKM. There are 16 residues in the CDR3. The V end was cut by 2 bases, the J end by 0 bases, with 13 bases between. The sequenced material came from PBMCs. This TCR derives from a woman younger than 30 in good health and CMV-seronegative. The J gene is TRBJ1-2, the V gene TRBV28; D is possibly TRBD1 (5 bases). As DNA, the CDR3 is TGTGCCAGCAGTTTAGGGTTGGGGCAGACTAACTATGGCTACACCTTC. This translates into CASSLGLGQTNYGYTF.